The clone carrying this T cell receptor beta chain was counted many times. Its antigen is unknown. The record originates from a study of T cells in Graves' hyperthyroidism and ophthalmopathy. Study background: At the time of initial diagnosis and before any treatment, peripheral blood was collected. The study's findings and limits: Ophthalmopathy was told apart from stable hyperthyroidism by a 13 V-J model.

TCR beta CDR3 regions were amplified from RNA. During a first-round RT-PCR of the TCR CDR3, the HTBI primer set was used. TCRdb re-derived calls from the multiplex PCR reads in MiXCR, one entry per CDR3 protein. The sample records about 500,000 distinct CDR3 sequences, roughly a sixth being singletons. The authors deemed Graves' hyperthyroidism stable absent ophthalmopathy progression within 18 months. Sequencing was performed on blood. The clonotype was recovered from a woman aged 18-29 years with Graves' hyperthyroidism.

The CDR3 is CASSLSGLAGVTDTQYF. The CDR3 nucleotides read TGTGCCAGCAGTTTATCAGGACTAGCGGGAGTGACAGATACGCAGTATTTT. This rearrangement joins TRBV28 to TRBJ2-3, with 13 bases matching TRBD2. This CDR3 contains 17 residues. The J segment lost 3 bases and the V segment lost 1 base, leaving 4 bases of the junction unmatched. Germline V gene lookup returns CDR1 MDHEN and CDR2 SYDVKM. The variable domain in full, with the rest retrieved from reference TRBV28 and TRBJ2-3, is DVKVTQSSRYLVKRTGEKVFLECVQDMDHENMFWYRQDPGLGLRLIYFSYDVKMKEKGDIPEGYSVSREKKERFSLILESASTNQTSMYLCASSLSGLAGVTDTQYFGPGTRLTVL.